The T cell receptor (beta chain) under discussion was sequenced for a study of CDR3 diversity in severe acne. TCRdb re-derived calls from the PCR reads in MiXCR, one entry per CDR3 protein. The repertoire has about 90,000 distinct CDR3 sequences, about half of them found once; the top ten carry 11%. This clonotype has at least ten counts. Deletions cut 0 bases from V and 0 bases from J, with 23 bases between. This CDR3 is built from 20 residues. CDR1 and CDR2 (germline): SGHTS, YDEGEE. The receptor comes from a male donor with severe acne vulgaris. Material for sequencing was blood. The chain carries TRBV5-8 and TRBJ2-3; D might be TRBD1 (5 bases). In DNA, the CDR3 is TGTGCCAGCAGCTTGGTTCGTGACAGACATCATCGAGCTAGCACAGATACGCAGTATTTT. Encoded protein: CASSLVRDRHHRASTDTQYF.